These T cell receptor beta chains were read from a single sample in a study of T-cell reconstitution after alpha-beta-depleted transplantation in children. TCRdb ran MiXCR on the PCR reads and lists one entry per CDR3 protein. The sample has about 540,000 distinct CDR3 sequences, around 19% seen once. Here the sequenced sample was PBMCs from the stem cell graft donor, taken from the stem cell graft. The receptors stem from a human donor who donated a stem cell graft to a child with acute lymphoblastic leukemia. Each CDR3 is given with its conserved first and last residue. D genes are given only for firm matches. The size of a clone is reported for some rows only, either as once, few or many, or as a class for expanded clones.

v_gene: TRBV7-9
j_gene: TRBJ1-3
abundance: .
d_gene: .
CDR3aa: CASSGPWRVSSGNTIYF
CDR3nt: TGTGCCAGCAGCGGACCTTGGCGTGTCTCCTCTGGAAACACCATATATTTT

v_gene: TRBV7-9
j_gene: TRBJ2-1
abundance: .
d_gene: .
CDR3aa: CASSLETNEQFF
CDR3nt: TGTGCCAGCAGCTTAGAAACCAATGAGCAGTTCTTC

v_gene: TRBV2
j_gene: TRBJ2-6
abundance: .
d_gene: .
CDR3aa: CAQTGWRWGANVLTF
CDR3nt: TGTGCCCAGACTGGATGGCGTTGGGGGGCCAACGTCCTGACTTTC

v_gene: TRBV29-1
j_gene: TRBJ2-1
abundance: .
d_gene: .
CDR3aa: CSVERVRRFF
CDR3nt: TGCAGCGTTGAAAGGGTACGGCGGTTCTTC

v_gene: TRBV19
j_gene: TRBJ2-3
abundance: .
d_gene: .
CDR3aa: CASSMGGIGTDTQYF
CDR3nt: TGTGCCAGTAGTATGGGGGGCATCGGGACAGATACGCAGTATTTT

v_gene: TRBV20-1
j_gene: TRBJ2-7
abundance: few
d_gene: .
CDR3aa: CSAKNSKYEQYF
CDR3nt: TGCAGTGCCAAGAACTCAAAATACGAGCAGTACTTC

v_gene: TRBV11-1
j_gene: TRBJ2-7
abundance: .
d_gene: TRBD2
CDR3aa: CASSSRPTSGSFHGTYEQYF
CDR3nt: TGTGCCAGCAGCTCCCGACCTACTAGCGGGAGTTTTCATGGTACCTACGAGCAGTACTTC

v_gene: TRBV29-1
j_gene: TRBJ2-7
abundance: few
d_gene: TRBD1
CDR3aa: CSVGQATYEQYF
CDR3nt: TGCAGCGTAGGACAGGCAACCTACGAGCAGTACTTC

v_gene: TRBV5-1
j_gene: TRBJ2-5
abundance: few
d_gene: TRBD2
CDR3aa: CASSLSVAGRETQYF
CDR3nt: TGCGCCAGCAGCCTCAGTGTAGCGGGAAGGGAGACCCAGTACTTC

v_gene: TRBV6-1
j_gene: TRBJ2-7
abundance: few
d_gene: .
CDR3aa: CASQDGYSYEQYF
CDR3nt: TGTGCCAGCCAGGACGGCTATTCCTACGAGCAGTACTTC

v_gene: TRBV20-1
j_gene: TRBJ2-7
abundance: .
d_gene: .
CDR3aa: CSADISGSSYEQYF
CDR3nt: TGCAGTGCAGATATTAGCGGAAGCTCCTACGAGCAGTACTTC

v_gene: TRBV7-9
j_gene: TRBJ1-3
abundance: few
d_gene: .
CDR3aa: CASSRQGNTIYF
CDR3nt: TGTGCCAGCAGCAGGCAGGGGAACACCATATATTTT

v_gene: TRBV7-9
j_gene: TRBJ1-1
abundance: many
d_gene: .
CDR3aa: CASSSGGNTEAFF
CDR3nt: TGTGCCAGCAGCTCTGGGGGTAACACTGAAGCTTTCTTT

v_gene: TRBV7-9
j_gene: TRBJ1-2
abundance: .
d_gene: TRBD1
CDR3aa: CASSLEGQAIDYGYTF
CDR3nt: TGTGCCAGCAGCTTAGAGGGACAGGCTATAGACTATGGCTACACCTTC

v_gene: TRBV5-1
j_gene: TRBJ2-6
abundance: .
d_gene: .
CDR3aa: CASSLMSVLSSGANVLTF
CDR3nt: TGCGCCAGCAGCTTGATGTCGGTACTCAGCTCTGGGGCCAACGTCCTGACTTTC

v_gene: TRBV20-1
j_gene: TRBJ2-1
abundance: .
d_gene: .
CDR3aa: CSARDPRGLEQFF
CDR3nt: TGCAGTGCTAGAGATCCCCGGGGGCTTGAGCAGTTCTTC

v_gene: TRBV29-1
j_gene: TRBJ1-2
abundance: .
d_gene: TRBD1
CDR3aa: CSAGQGNYGYTF
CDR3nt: TGCAGCGCGGGACAGGGGAACTATGGCTACACCTTC

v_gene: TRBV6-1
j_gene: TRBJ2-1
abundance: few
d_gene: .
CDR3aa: CASSQGLNNEQFF
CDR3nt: TGTGCCAGCAGCCAAGGACTAAACAATGAGCAGTTCTTC

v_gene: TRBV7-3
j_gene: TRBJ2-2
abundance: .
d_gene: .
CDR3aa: CASSESSGELFF
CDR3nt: TGTGCCAGCAGCGAGTCCTCCGGGGAGCTGTTTTTT

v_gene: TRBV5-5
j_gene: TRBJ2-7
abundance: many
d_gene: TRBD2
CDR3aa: CASSFPGLAYEQYF
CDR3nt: TGTGCCAGCAGCTTTCCGGGACTAGCCTACGAGCAGTACTTC

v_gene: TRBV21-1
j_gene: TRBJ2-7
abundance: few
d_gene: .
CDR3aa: CASGVPGTSTLYYEQYF
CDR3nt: TGTGCCAGCGGGGTCCCAGGGACATCAACCCTCTATTACGAGCAGTACTTC

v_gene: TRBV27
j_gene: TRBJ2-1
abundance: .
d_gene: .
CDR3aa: CASSLATPLDEQFF
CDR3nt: TGTGCCAGCAGTTTAGCTACCCCACTAGATGAGCAGTTCTTC

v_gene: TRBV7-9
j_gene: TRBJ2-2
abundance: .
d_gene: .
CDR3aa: CASSPLGRPGELFF
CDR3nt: TGTGCCAGCAGCCCACTCGGGCGGCCCGGGGAGCTGTTTTTT

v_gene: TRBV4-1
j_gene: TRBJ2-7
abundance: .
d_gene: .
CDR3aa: CASSQPLSDKFYEQYF
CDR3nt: TGCGCCAGCAGCCAACCGCTCTCGGACAAATTTTACGAGCAGTACTTC

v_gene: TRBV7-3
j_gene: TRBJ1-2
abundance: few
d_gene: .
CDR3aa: CASSLRGGSGNYGYTF
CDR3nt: TGTGCCAGCAGCTTAAGGGGGGGGTCTGGCAACTATGGCTACACCTTC

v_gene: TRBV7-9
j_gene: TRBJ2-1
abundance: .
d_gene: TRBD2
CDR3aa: CASVPTSGTEYNEQFF
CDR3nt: TGTGCCAGCGTCCCTACTAGCGGGACAGAGTACAATGAGCAGTTCTTC

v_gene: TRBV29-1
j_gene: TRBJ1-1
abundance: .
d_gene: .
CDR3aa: CSVDPGQAFF
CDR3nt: TGCAGCGTTGACCCAGGGCAAGCTTTCTTT

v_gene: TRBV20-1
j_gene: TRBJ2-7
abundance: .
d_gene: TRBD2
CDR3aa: CSARDGGTSGRPPYEQYF
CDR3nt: TGCAGTGCTAGAGATGGTGGGACTAGCGGGAGGCCACCCTACGAGCAGTACTTC

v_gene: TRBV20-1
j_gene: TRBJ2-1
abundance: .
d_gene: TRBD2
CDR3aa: CSAESSGRAPNEQFF
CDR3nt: TGCAGTGCAGAATCTAGCGGGAGGGCCCCGAATGAGCAGTTCTTC

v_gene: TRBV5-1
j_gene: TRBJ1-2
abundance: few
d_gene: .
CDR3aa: CASSLVGGTQNYGYTF
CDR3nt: TGCGCCAGCAGCTTGGTCGGCGGGACACAGAACTATGGCTACACCTTC

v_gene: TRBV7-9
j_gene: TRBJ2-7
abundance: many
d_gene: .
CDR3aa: CASSLGLNYEQYF
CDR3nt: TGTGCCAGCAGCTTAGGCCTTAACTACGAGCAGTACTTC

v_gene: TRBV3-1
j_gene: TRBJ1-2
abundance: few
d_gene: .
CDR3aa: CASSQDLRGTNYGYTF
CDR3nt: TGTGCCAGCAGCCAAGACCTCAGGGGAACTAACTATGGCTACACCTTC

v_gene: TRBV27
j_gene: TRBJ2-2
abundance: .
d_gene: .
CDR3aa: CASSYYNTGELFF
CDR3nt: TGTGCCAGCAGTTATTATAACACCGGGGAGCTGTTTTTT

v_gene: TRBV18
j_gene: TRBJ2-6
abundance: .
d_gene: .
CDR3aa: CASSPYGDFPSEANVLTF
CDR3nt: TGTGCCAGCTCACCATATGGGGACTTCCCCTCTGAGGCCAACGTCCTGACTTTC

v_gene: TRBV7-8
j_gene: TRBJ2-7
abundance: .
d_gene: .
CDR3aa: CASSWSGSPYEQYF
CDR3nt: TGTGCCAGCAGCTGGAGCGGGTCCCCCTACGAGCAGTACTTC

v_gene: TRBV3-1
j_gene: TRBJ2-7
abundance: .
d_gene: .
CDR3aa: CASSEEGAPLEQYF
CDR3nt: TGTGCCAGCTCCGAAGAAGGGGCACCTCTGGAGCAGTACTTC

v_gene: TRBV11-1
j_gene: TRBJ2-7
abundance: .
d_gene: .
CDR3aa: CASSFKPNPSYEQYF
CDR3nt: TGTGCCAGCAGCTTCAAACCGAACCCCTCCTACGAGCAGTACTTC

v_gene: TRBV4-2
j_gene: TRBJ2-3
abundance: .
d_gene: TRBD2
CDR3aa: CASSLPYFREGLAVSTDTQYF
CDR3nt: TGTGCCAGCAGCCTTCCATATTTTAGGGAGGGCCTAGCGGTTAGCACAGATACGCAGTATTTT

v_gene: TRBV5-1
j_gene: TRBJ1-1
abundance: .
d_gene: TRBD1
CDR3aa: CASSRQSGGNTEAFF
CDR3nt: TGCGCCAGCAGCCGACAATCAGGGGGGAACACTGAAGCTTTCTTT

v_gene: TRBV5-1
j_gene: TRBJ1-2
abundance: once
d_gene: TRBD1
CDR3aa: CASSPSRDSTLYGYTF
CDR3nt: TGCGCCAGCAGCCCCAGCCGGGACAGCACGCTATATGGCTACACCTTC

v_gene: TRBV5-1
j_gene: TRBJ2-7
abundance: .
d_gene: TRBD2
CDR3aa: CASSLVGGRAVSYEQYF
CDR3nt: TGCGCCAGCAGCTTGGTCGGAGGGAGGGCGGTCTCCTACGAGCAGTACTTC

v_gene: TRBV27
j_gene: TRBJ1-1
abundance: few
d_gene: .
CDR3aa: CASLLSRSHTEAFF
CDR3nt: TGTGCCAGCCTTCTTTCCAGATCGCACACTGAAGCTTTCTTT

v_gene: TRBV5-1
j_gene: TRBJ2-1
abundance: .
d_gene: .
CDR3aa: CASSFDVGYNEQFF
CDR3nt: TGCGCCAGCAGCTTCGACGTCGGCTACAATGAGCAGTTCTTC

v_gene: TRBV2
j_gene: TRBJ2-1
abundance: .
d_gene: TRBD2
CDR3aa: CASRELGLANEQFF
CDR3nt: TGTGCCAGCAGGGAACTGGGACTAGCCAATGAGCAGTTCTTC

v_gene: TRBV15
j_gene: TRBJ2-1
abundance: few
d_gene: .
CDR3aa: CATSPEGEEQFF
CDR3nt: TGTGCCACCAGCCCCGAAGGCGAGGAGCAGTTCTTC

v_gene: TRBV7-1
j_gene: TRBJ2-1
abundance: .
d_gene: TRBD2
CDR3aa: CASSRGLAGGPVGNEQFF
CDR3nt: TGTGCCAGCAGCCGGGGGTTAGCGGGAGGGCCGGTGGGCAATGAGCAGTTCTTC

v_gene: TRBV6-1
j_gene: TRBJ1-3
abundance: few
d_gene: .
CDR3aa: CASGALSSGNTIYF
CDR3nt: TGTGCCAGCGGTGCGTTGAGCTCTGGAAACACCATATATTTT

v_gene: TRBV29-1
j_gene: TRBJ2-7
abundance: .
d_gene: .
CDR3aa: CSVEGGRRKQYF
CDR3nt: TGCAGCGTTGAAGGGGGACGACGGAAGCAGTACTTC

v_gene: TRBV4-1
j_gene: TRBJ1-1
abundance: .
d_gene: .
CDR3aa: CASSLPGPSGAFF
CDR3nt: TGCGCCAGCAGCCTTCCGGGTCCTTCTGGGGCTTTCTTT

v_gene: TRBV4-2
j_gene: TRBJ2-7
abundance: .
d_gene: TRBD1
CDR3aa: CASTPGTGADYEQYF
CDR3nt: TGTGCCAGCACCCCAGGGACAGGGGCCGACTACGAGCAGTACTTC

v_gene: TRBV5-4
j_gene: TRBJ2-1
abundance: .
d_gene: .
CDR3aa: CASSWNDFRQGFRSYHEQFF
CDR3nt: TGTGCCAGCAGCTGGAACGACTTCCGCCAGGGGTTTAGGTCCTACCATGAGCAGTTCTTC

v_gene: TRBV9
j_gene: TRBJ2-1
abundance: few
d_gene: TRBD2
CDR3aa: CASSAAGGGVAGDEQFF
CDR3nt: TGTGCCAGCAGCGCCGCGGGGGGCGGGGTAGCCGGCGATGAGCAGTTCTTC